This T cell receptor (beta chain) was obtained from a study of Ad26.COV2.S vaccination and SARS-CoV-2 variants. Profiled with immunoSEQ multiplex PCR; TCRdb holds only in-frame clones, not every one. The sample lists about 390,000 clones; about 90% were seen once. Treatment in this sample: 15 to 20 received Ad26.COV2.S at low or high dose, single or two shots; 5 received placebo; per-sample allocation not given. Sample collection was performed on day 63 after the first vaccine or placebo injection. This clone was observed once. The CDR3 length is 16 residues. Trimming cost V 0 bases and J 1 base, with 11 bases left between them. The germline V gene has CDR1 KGHSH and CDR2 LQKENI.

The chain is built from TRBV18 and TRBJ2-3; tentative D call: TRBD1 (6 bases). Sample: peripheral blood, taken in a trial of Ad26.COV2.S vaccine versus placebo. The TCR originated in a person between 18 and 59 years old who received the Ad26.COV2.S COVID-19 vaccine or a placebo. The CDR3 here is CASSPPVAGGTDTQYF. The CDR3, as DNA: TGTGCCAGCTCACCACCTGTGGCAGGGGGCACAGATACGCAGTATTTT.